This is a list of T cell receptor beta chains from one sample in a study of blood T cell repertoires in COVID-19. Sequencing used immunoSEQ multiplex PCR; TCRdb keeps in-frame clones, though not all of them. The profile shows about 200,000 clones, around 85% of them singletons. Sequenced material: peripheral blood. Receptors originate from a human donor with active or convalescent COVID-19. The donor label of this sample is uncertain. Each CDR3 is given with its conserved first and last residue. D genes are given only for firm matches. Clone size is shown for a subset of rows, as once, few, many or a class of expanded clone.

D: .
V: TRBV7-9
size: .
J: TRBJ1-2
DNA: TGTGCCAGCAGCCCCGGGGGAGGGTACTATGGCTACACCTTC
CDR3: CASSPGGGYYGYTF

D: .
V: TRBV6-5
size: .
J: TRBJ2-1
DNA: TGTGCCAGCAGTTCGACACTAGCTAATGAGCAGTTCTTC
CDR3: CASSSTLANEQFF

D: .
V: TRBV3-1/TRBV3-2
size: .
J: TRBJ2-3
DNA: TGTGCCAGCAGCCAACCAGGGATCTTCGCAGATACGCAGTATTTT
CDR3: CASSQPGIFADTQYF

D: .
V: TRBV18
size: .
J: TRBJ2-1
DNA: TGTGCCAGCTCACCCCCCTCCTATGAGCAGTTCTTC
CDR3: CASSPPSYEQFF

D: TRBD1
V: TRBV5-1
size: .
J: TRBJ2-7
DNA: TGCGCCAGCAGCTTGGACCGGGACAGGGGCTACGAGCAGTACTTC
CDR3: CASSLDRDRGYEQYF

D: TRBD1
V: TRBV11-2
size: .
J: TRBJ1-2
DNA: TGTGCCAGCAGCTTAGAGCGACAGGGGGACTATGGCTACACCTTC
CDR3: CASSLERQGDYGYTF

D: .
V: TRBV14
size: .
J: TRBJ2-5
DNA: TGTGCCAGCAGCCAAGATTTGAGGGTAGAGACCCAGTACTTC
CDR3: CASSQDLRVETQYF

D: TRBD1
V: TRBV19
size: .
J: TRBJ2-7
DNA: TGTGCCAGTAGTTTATCGGGACAGGGCTACGAGCAGTACTTC
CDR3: CASSLSGQGYEQYF

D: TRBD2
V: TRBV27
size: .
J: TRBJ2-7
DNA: TGTGCCAGCACCCCGACTGCGCGGGGGGCTTTCGAGCAGTACTTC
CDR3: CASTPTARGAFEQYF

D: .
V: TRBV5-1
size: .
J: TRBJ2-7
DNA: TGCGCCAGCAGCGACACCAAAGCTGGAGAGCAGTACTTC
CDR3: CASSDTKAGEQYF

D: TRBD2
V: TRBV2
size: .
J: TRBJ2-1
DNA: TGTGCCAGCCAAATTAGCGGGGGGGCTAATGAGCAGTTCTTC
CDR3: CASQISGGANEQFF

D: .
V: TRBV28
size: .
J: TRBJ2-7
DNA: TGTGCCAGCAGTTTGTCAGGAGCAGGGCCCGAGCAGTACTTC
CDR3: CASSLSGAGPEQYF

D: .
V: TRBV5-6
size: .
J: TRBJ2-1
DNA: TGTGCCAGCAGCTTGGACGCCCCGGGTTACAATGAGCAGTTCTTC
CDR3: CASSLDAPGYNEQFF

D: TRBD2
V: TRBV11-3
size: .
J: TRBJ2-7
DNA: TGTGCCAGCAGCTTAGGATCGGCGGGAGGGGGCCACTACGAGCAGTACTTC
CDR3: CASSLGSAGGGHYEQYF

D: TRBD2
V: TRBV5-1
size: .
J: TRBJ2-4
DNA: TGCGCCAGCAGCTTGGGGGGCGCAGGGCTAGCGGGAACCAAAAACATTCAGTACTTC
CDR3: CASSLGGAGLAGTKNIQYF

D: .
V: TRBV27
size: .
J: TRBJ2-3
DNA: TGTGCCAGCGTACCCGACACCTATCGCACAGATACGCAGTATTTT
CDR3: CASVPDTYRTDTQYF

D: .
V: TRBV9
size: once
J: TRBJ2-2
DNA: TGTGCCAGCAGCCGCGTAGACTACCACACCGGGGAGCTGTTTTTT
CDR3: CASSRVDYHTGELFF

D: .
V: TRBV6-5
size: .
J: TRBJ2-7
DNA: TGTGCCAGCAGTCTGGACAGCGCCGGATACGAGCAGTACTTC
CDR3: CASSLDSAGYEQYF

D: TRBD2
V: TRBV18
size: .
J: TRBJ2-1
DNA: TGTGCCAGCTCACCACAAACTAGCGGCAATGAGCAGTTCTTC
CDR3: CASSPQTSGNEQFF

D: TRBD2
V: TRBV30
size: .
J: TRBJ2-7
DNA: TGTGCCCTTAGTATCGCTTCGGCTAGCGGCTGGGGGGAGCAGTACTTC
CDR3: CALSIASASGWGEQYF

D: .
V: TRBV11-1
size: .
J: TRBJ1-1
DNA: TGTGCCAGCAGGACGGGCACTGAAGCTTTCTTT
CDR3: CASRTGTEAFF

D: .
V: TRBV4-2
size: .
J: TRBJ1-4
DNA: TGTGCCAGCAGCCGAGGACAGACCACAACTAATGAAAAACTGTTTTTT
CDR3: CASSRGQTTTNEKLFF

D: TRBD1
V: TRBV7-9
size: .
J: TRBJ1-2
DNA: TGTGCCAGCAGCTCCGCGCGGACAGGGAACTATGGCTACACCTTC
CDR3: CASSSARTGNYGYTF

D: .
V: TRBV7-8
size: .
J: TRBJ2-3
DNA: TGTGCCAGCAGCAGTCTTCCGAGGACAGATACGCAGTATTTT
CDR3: CASSSLPRTDTQYF

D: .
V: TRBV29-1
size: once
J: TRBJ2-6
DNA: TGCAGCGCGTCGCGAGGAATCTCTTCCTCTGGGGCCAACGTCCTGACTTTC
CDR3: CSASRGISSSGANVLTF

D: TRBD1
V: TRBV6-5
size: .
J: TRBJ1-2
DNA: TGTGCCAGCAGCGACCCTGACAGGGGAACCTATGGCTACACCTTC
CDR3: CASSDPDRGTYGYTF

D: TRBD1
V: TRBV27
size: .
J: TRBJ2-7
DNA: TGTGCCAGCAGTTTCTCCCGTAGGACAGGGGGCCGGGGCGAGCAGTACTTC
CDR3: CASSFSRRTGGRGEQYF

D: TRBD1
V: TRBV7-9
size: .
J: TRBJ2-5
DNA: TGTGCCAGCAGGAAAGGGGGACAGGCGCAAGAGACCCAGTACTTC
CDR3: CASRKGGQAQETQYF

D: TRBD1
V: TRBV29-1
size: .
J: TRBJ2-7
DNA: TGCAGCGTTGGGGACAGCTACGAGCAGTACTTC
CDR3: CSVGDSYEQYF

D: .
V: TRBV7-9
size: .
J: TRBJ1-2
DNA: TGTGCCAGCAGCTTAGCTTCCGCGAATAACTATGGCTACACCTTC
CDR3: CASSLASANNYGYTF

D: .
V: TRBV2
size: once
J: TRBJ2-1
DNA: TGTGCCAGCAGTGAGAGGATAGTGGGTGAGCAGTTCTTC
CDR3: CASSERIVGEQFF

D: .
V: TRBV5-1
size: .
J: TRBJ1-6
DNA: TGCGCCAGCAGCTTGGACAGATCCTATAATTCACCCCTCCACTTT
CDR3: CASSLDRSYNSPLHF

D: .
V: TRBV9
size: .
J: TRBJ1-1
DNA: TGTGCCAGCAGCGTAGGACTGCAGAACACTGAAGCTTTCTTT
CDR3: CASSVGLQNTEAFF

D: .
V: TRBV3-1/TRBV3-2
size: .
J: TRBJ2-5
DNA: TGTGCCAGCAGCCAAGGGGCGTCAGCATTCGGAGAGACCCAGTACTTC
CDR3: CASSQGASAFGETQYF

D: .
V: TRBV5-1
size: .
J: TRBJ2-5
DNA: TGCGCCAGCAGCTTCAGTCTCCAAGAGACCCAGTACTTC
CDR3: CASSFSLQETQYF

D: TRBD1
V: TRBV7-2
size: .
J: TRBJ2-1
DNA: TGTGCCAGCAGCCCCCACAGGGGGAGCGAGCAGTTCTTC
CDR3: CASSPHRGSEQFF

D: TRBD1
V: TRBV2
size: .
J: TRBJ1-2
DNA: TGTGCCAGCAGTCGCTTACAGGGGGCAAAGGGCTACACCTTC
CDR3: CASSRLQGAKGYTF

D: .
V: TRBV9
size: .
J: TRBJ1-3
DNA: TGTGCCAGCAGCGTAGTTGGGGCAAGGGGAAACACCATATATTTT
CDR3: CASSVVGARGNTIYF

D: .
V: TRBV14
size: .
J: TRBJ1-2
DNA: TGTGCCAGCAGCCAAGTCCCGACAGGAACCCTTGGCTACACCTTC
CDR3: CASSQVPTGTLGYTF

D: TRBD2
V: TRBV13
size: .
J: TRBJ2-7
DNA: TGTGCCAGCAGCACGAATAGCGGGAGACGCGACGAGCAGTACTTC
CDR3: CASSTNSGRRDEQYF

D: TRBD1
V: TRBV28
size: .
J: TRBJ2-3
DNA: TGTGCCAGCAGTTTATGGGGACAGGGGACAGTTACGCAGTATTTT
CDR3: CASSLWGQGTVTQYF

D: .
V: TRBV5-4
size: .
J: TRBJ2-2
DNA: TGTGCCAGCAGCTTGCAGGATGTCGGGGAGCTGTTTTTT
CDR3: CASSLQDVGELFF

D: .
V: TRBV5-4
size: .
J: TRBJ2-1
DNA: TGTGCCAGCAGCTCACCCCCGGGACTCCCAGAGTTCTTC
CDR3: CASSSPPGLPEFF

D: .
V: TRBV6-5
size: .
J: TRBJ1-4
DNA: TGTGCCAGCAGTTACCGGGGGGCGACTAATGAAAAACTGTTTTTT
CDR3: CASSYRGATNEKLFF

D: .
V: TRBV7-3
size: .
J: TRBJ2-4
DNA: TGTGCCAGCACCGCTCCCGAGACTAACATTTCCTTAGCCAAAAACATTCAGTACTTC
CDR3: CASTAPETNISLAKNIQYF

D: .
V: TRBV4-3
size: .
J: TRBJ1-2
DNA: TGCGCCAGCAGCCAAGACCTGGGGAGGATAGGGTCGGGTTATGGCTACACCTTC
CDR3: CASSQDLGRIGSGYGYTF

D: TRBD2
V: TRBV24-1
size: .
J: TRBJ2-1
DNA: TGTGCCACCAGTGGACTAGCGGGAGTTCATGAGCAGTTCTTC
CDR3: CATSGLAGVHEQFF

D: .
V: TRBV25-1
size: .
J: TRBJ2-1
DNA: TGTGCCAGCAGTGTGGCTAAGATGGGCTCCACGGAGCAGTTCTTC
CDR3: CASSVAKMGSTEQFF

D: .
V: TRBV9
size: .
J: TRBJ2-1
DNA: TGTGCCAGCAGCGTAGATGTGCTAAGTTACAATGAGCAGTTCTTC
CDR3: CASSVDVLSYNEQFF

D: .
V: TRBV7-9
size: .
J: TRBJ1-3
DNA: TGTGCCAGCAGCTTAGAGTTTGTCAGGGGAAACACCATATATTTT
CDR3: CASSLEFVRGNTIYF

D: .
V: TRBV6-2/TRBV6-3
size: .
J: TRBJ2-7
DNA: TGTGCCAGCAGTTCCCAACCAGGACAGCCTTACGAGCAGTACTTC
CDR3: CASSSQPGQPYEQYF

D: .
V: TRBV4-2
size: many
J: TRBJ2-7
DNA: TGTGCCAGCAGCCAAGGGACGGGGAAATACGAGCAGTACTTC
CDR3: CASSQGTGKYEQYF

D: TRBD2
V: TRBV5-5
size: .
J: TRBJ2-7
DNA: TGTGCCAGCAGCTTGGGACTAGCGGAGCAGTACTTC
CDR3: CASSLGLAEQYF

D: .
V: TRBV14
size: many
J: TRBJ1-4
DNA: TGTGCCAGCAGCCGCCGCGGGGGAAGCGGTGAAAAACTGTTTTTT
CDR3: CASSRRGGSGEKLFF

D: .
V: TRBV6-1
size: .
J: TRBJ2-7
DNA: TGTGCCAGCAGTGAAATTGGCTCGAACGAGCAGTACTTC
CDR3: CASSEIGSNEQYF